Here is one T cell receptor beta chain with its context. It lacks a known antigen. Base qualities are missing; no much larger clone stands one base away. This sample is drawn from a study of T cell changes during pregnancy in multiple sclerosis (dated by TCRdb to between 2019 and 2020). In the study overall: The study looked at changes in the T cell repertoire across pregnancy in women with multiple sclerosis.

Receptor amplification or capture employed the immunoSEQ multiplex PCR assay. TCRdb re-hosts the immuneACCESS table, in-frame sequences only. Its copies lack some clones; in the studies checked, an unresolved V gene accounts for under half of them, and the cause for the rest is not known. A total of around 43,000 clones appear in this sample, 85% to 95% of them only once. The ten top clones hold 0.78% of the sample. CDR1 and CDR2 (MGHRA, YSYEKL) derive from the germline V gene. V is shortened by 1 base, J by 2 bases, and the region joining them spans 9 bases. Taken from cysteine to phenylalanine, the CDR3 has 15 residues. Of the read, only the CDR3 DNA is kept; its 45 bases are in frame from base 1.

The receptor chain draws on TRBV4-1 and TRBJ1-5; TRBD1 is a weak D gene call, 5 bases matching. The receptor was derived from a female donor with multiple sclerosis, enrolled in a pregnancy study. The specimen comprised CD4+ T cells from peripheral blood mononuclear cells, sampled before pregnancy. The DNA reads TGCGCCAGCAGCCAAGCTCCGGGGGGCAATCAGCCCCAGCATTTT. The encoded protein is CASSQAPGGNQPQHF.